The 27 T cell receptor beta chains below all came from one sample that was sequenced in a study of T cells in Graves' hyperthyroidism and ophthalmopathy. The source material, RNA transcripts, was used to amplify TCR beta CDR3 regions. Researchers ran a first-round RT-PCR on the TCR CDR3 using the HTBI primer set. TCRdb used MiXCR to reprocess the multiplex PCR reads, holding one entry per CDR3 protein. Among over 250,000 distinct CDR3 sequences listed, about 25% were seen once. The material sequenced was blood. The receptors were sampled from a man in his forties or fifties with Graves' hyperthyroidism that later progressed to Graves' ophthalmopathy.

Here the CDR3 reads CASSLTGLPNTEAFF. As DNA, the CDR3 is TGTGCCAGCAGCTTGACGGGACTCCCGAACACTGAAGCTTTCTTT. V usage is TRBV7-3 and J usage is TRBJ1-1; TRBD1 might be the D (5 bases). With 3 bases removed from V and 1 base from J, the gap between germline ends came to 12 bases. The CDR3 is made up of 15 amino acids. Germline V CDR1 and CDR2: SGHTA, FQGTGA.

This clonotype was seen ten or more times. The chain links TRBV9 to TRBJ2-7; the D gene could be TRBD1 or TRBD2 (5 bases each). Germline V CDR1 and CDR2: SGDLS, YYNGEE. Between the trimmed V and J ends, which lost 3 bases and 2 bases, there was a span of 15 bases. CDR3 size: 15 residues. In DNA form, the CDR3 reads TGTGCCAGCAGCGGCCGGTCGGGGCCGGCCTACGAGCAGTACTTC. Its protein is CASSGRSGPAYEQYF.

The V call is TRBV6-2 or TRBV6-3, the J call TRBJ2-5; TRBD1 matches at 9 bases. J lost 5 bases, V lost 0 bases, and 10 bases had no gene match. Germline V gives CDR1 MNHEY, CDR2 SVGEGT. CDR3 length: 17 residues. CDR3 nucleotide sequence: TGTGCCAGCAGTTACTCGACGGGGACAGGGCGGTTTGAGACCCAGTACTTC. It codes for CASSYSTGTGRFETQYF.

This clonotype was seen at least ten times. The chain links TRBV18 to TRBJ1-5; TRBD1 might be the D (6 bases). The CDR3 totals 13 residues. Germline V gene sequence: CDR1 KGHSH, CDR2 LQKENI. Trimming took off 3 bases at V and 5 bases at J, with 8 bases between the two ends. CDR3 sequence reads: CASSPAGDQPQHF. The CDR3 bases are TGTGCCAGCTCACCTGCAGGGGATCAGCCCCAGCATTTT.

V and J are TRBV28 and TRBJ2-5; D might be TRBD2 (5 bases). Germline values: CDR1 MDHEN, CDR2 SYDVKM. V lost 3 bases, J lost 6 bases, and 14 bases lay in between. This CDR3 is built from 14 residues. This CDR3 is CASSLGIGVKTQYF. For the CDR3, the DNA is TGTGCCAGCAGTTTGGGAATCGGGGTGAAGACCCAGTACTTC.

This clonotype was seen at least ten times. V gene TRBV12-3 or TRBV12-4 combines with J gene TRBJ2-2; 13 bases fit TRBD2. The CDR3 sequence is 15 residues long. J gave up 5 bases and V 9 bases, and 6 bases lay outside the gene matches. DNA for the CDR3: TGTGCCAGTAGAAAGGGACTAGCGGGGACCGGGGAGCTGTTTTTT. It translates to CASRKGLAGTGELFF.

The V gene is TRBV20-1, the J gene TRBJ1-2; the D gene is possibly TRBD1 (6 bases). Trimming left V 4 bases short and J 0 bases short, with 18 bases between. This CDR3 has 16 amino acids. The germline CDR1 and CDR2 sequences are DFQATT and SNEGSKA (reference sequence). Here the CDR3 reads CSAITPDSTANYGYTF. The CDR3 DNA follows: TGCAGTGCTATCACTCCGGACAGCACCGCTAACTATGGCTACACCTTC.

The gene calls are TRBV29-1 and TRBJ1-1; 7 bases line up with TRBD1. This CDR3 spans 13 amino acids. V dropped 8 bases and J dropped 1; count of bases not matched to a gene: 7. The V gene's germline CDR1 is SQVTM and CDR2 ANQGSEA. Here the CDR3 DNA reads TGCAGCTCCCTGGGACAGCCGAACACTGAAGCTTTCTTT. As protein: CSSLGQPNTEAFF. The variable domain in full, with the rest retrieved from reference TRBV29-1 and TRBJ1-1, is SAVISQKPSRDICQRGTSLTIQCQVDSQVTMMFWYRQQPGQSLTLIATANQGSEATYESGFVIDKFPISRPNLTFSTLTVSNMSPEDSSIYLCSSLGQPNTEAFFGQGTRLTVV.

The chain joins TRBV20-1 to TRBJ1-1; D gene ambiguous. Germline CDR1 reads DFQATT; CDR2 reads SNEGSKA (reference sequence). The CDR3 length is 14 residues. Between the trimmed V and J ends, which lost 0 bases and 5 bases, there was a span of 13 bases. CDR3 nucleotides: TGCAGTGCTAGAGATCTTGTCCGGGATACTGAAGCTTTCTTT. Encoded protein: CSARDLVRDTEAFF.

In DNA form, the CDR3 reads TGTGCCAGCAGCCCGGACAGGGGGGACGGGGAGCTGTTTTTT. The encoded protein is CASSPDRGDGELFF. The genes are TRBV7-8 and TRBJ2-2; 10 nucleotides line up with TRBD1. With V trimmed by 5 bases and J by 7 bases, 4 bases remained unmatched. In germline, CDR1 is SGHVS, CDR2 FQNEAQ. CDR3 length: 14 amino acids.

Many counts were recorded for this clonotype. The chain recombines TRBV2 with TRBJ2-7; D may be TRBD2 (6 bases). Looked up from germline, CDR1 is SNHLY and CDR2 is FYNNEI. V lost 4 bases and J 2 bases, leaving 9 bases between the germline ends. This CDR3 region has 13 residues. DNA of the CDR3: TGTGCCAGCAGTGCGGGAGCGGCCTACGAGCAGTACTTC. This codes for CASSAGAAYEQYF.

This clonotype came up many times. J is TRBJ1-5 and V is TRBV24-1, with 7 bases aligning to TRBD1. Germline CDR1 KGHDR, CDR2 SFDVKD. The CDR3 spans 16 residues. V lost 4 bases, J lost 1 base, and 6 bases stayed unmatched. Written as DNA, the CDR3 is TGTGCCACCAGTGAAATCAGACAGGGAAGCAATCAGCCCCAGCATTTT. Its translation is CATSEIRQGSNQPQHF.

The genes are TRBV20-1 and TRBJ2-7, with 9 bases matching TRBD1. After removal of 0 bases from V and 1 base from J, the junction contained 7 bases not matched to a gene. The CDR3 is made up of 16 amino acids. The V gene's germline CDR1 is DFQATT and CDR2 SNEGSKA (reference sequence). The CDR3 bases are TGCAGTGCTAGAGATGGGGGACAGGGATTTTCCTACGAGCAGTACTTC. Its translation: CSARDGGQGFSYEQYF.

This chain links TRBV6-5 with TRBJ1-1; D remains ambiguous. The V gene's germline CDR1 is MNHEY and CDR2 SVGAGI. The V end lost 0 bases, the J end lost 4 bases, and 6 bases lay between the germline ends. The CDR3 contains 13 residues. CDR3 loop: CASSYSKTTEAFF. Here the CDR3 DNA reads TGTGCCAGCAGTTACTCTAAAACCACTGAAGCTTTCTTT.

This clonotype was observed at least ten times. The V gene is TRBV20-1, the J gene TRBJ1-5; maybe TRBD1 (5 bases). CDR1 and CDR2 (germline): DFQATT, SNEGSKA (reference sequence). The V and J ends lost 4 bases and 0 bases respectively, with 22 bases between them. The CDR3 covers 18 residues. CDR3 sequence reads: CSAILVDGASYSNQPQHF. The CDR3 nucleotides are TGCAGTGCTATACTAGTAGACGGGGCATCCTATAGCAATCAGCCCCAGCATTTT.

This clonotype has just a few counts. This chain uses TRBV6-1 with TRBJ2-4; D is possibly TRBD1 (5 bases). Germline lookup yields CDR1 MNHNS and CDR2 SASEGT. The CDR3 is made up of 15 amino acids. Trimming left V 6 bases short and J 5 bases short, with 17 bases between. As DNA, the CDR3 is TGTGCCAGCAGAACTCAATGGCAGGGCGAAAACATTCAGTACTTC. Protein sequence: CASRTQWQGENIQYF.

The chain combines TRBV20-1 with TRBJ2-7; 9 bases line up with TRBD2. Germline CDR1 reads DFQATT; CDR2 reads SNEGSKA (reference sequence). The CDR3 totals 14 residues. Unmatched junction bases numbered 10, after V lost 3 bases and J lost 7 bases. The CDR3 DNA reads TGCAGTGCTAGTGGGGCGGGAGGGCCGGAGGAGCAGTACTTC. The encoded protein is CSASGAGGPEEQYF.

The chain combines TRBV11-1 with TRBJ2-2, with 9 bases lining up with TRBD1. The V gene's germline CDR1 is SGHAT and CDR2 FQDESV (reference sequence). The CDR3 contains 17 residues. Trimming at V came to 4 bases and at J to 1 base, leaving 7 bases not matched to a gene. The CDR3 protein is CASSSNPGQGNTGELFF. CDR3 coding DNA: TGTGCCAGCAGCTCGAACCCGGGACAGGGGAACACCGGGGAGCTGTTTTTT.

The chain couples TRBV28 to TRBJ2-6; D unclear. The CDR3 length is 15 residues. Looked up from germline, CDR1 is MDHEN and CDR2 is SYDVKM. The V end lost 6 bases, the J end lost 0 bases, and 9 bases lay between the germline ends. This CDR3 reads CASSKVHSGANVLTF. CDR3 in DNA: TGTGCCAGCAGCAAAGTCCACTCTGGGGCCAACGTCCTGACTTTC.

This clonotype was observed at least ten times. This chain links TRBV30 with TRBJ2-4, with a tentative D call TRBD2 (6 bases). Germline CDR1 GTSNPN, CDR2 SVGIG (reference sequence). The CDR3 runs to 12 residues. V shed 5 bases and J shed 12 bases, with 17 bases lying between them. CDR3 bases: TGTGCCTGGGAAACCGGGACTCGTACTCAGTACTTC. This gives the protein CAWETGTRTQYF.

This clonotype was seen many times. CDR3 coding DNA: TGTGCCAGCAGCTTCGATCCCTTCCGGCAGAACACCGGGGAGCTGTTTTTT. This translates into CASSFDPFRQNTGELFF. V usage is TRBV7-6 and J usage is TRBJ2-2; no firm D call. Trimming removed 3 bases from V and 1 base from J, with 15 bases in between. Germline lookup yields CDR1 SGHVS and CDR2 FNYEAQ. The CDR3 runs to 17 residues.

Ten or more counts support this clonotype. The chain recombines TRBV11-1 with TRBJ2-2; D is undetermined. The CDR3 consists of 16 residues. The V end was cut by 4 bases, the J end by 0 bases, with 12 bases between. Germline CDR1 is SGHAT and CDR2 is FQDESV (reference sequence). The CDR3 DNA follows: TGTGCCAGCAGCTCCACGGACCGAGCGAACACCGGGGAGCTGTTTTTT. Protein product: CASSSTDRANTGELFF.

There are many counts of this clonotype. V gene TRBV7-8 combines with J gene TRBJ1-1; D is perhaps TRBD1 (5 bases). With 0 bases removed from V and 10 bases from J, the gap between germline ends came to 18 bases. In germline, CDR1 is SGHVS, CDR2 FQNEAQ. There are 15 residues in the CDR3. The CDR3, as DNA: TGTGCCAGCAGCTTAGCTCCCGGGACCGAGTTGATAGCTTTCTTT. Amino acids: CASSLAPGTELIAFF.

A remark on this clonotype: A read error may be the cause here, since a much bigger clone is one base away. The chain links TRBV11-2 to TRBJ2-7; D possibly corresponds to TRBD2 (6 bases). CDR3 length: 15 residues. From germline, CDR1 is SGHAT and CDR2 FQNNGV. The germline V and J ends were trimmed by 9 bases and 0 bases, with 18 bases remaining between them. The CDR3 region is CARSKPGLNSYEQYF. Here the CDR3 DNA reads TGTGCCAGGAGCAAACCGGGACTGAACTCCTACGAGCAGTACTTC.

The chain combines TRBV11-2 with TRBJ1-5; 8 bases line up with TRBD1. V lost 1 base to trimming and J lost 3 bases; unmatched junction nucleotides: 11. CDR3 size: 18 residues. Germline CDR1 is SGHAT and CDR2 is FQNNGV. The CDR3 here is CASSLGGSGTGPNQPQHF. CDR3 nucleotides: TGTGCCAGCAGCTTAGGCGGTTCCGGGACAGGACCCAATCAGCCCCAGCATTTT.

This clonotype was observed many times. This chain uses TRBV20-1 with TRBJ2-7; TRBD2 matches 7 bases. CDR1 is DFQATT and CDR2 is SNEGSKA in the germline V gene (reference sequence). J lost 0 bases, V lost 3 bases, and 8 bases had no gene match. The CDR3 has 15 amino acids. CDR3 sequence reads: CSARGLAANSYEQYF. CDR3 coding DNA: TGCAGTGCTAGGGGGCTAGCGGCCAACTCCTACGAGCAGTACTTC.

This clonotype occurred many times. The chain recombines TRBV7-3 with TRBJ1-1; no clear D gene. Deletions cut 0 bases from V and 5 bases from J, with 7 bases between. The CDR3 length is 13 residues. Germline CDR1 and CDR2: SGHTA and FQGTGA. CDR3 coding DNA: TGTGCCAGCAGCTTAACGGAAGGTACTGAAGCTTTCTTT. Encoded protein: CASSLTEGTEAFF.